This is a list of T cell receptor beta chains from one sample in a study of beta chain features in type 1 diabetes. TCRdb's copy holds only in-frame clones and misses some; the assay was immunoSEQ multiplex PCR. Of about 180,000 clones listed, 7.8% were seen once; the top ten hold around 0.9%. Sequenced material: central memory CD4+ T cells from blood. These receptors originate from a woman in her thirties or forties with type 1 diabetes. The CDR3 runs from the conserved cysteine through the conserved F or W. The order of the fields is D gene, V gene, clone size, J gene, CDR3 protein, CDR3 DNA. D genes are given only for firm matches. Not every row has a clone size; where given, it reads once, few, many or a size class.

>.|TRBV5-4|.|TRBJ2-6
CASSLGATSGANVLTF
TGTGCCAGCAGCTTGGGGGCGACCTCTGGGGCCAACGTCCTGACTTTC
>TRBD2|TRBV4-3|few|TRBJ2-3
CASSQEAGGRSDTQYF
TGCGCCAGCAGCCAAGAAGCGGGGGGGCGTTCAGATACGCAGTATTTT
>TRBD1|TRBV30|.|TRBJ1-4
CAWRRTGGNEKLFF
TGTGCCTGGCGACGGACAGGGGGGAATGAAAAACTGTTTTTT
>TRBD1|TRBV9|.|TRBJ1-2
CASSATGVMGYTF
TGTGCCAGCAGCGCGACAGGGGTTATGGGCTACACCTTC
>TRBD1|TRBV7-9|many|TRBJ1-5
CASSPPGGEPQHF
TGTGCCAGCAGTCCCCCAGGGGGAGAGCCCCAGCATTTT
>.|TRBV29-1|many|TRBJ2-4
CSVDGGGGKNIQYF
TGCAGCGTTGACGGGGGTGGAGGCAAAAACATTCAGTACTTC
>TRBD1|TRBV18|.|TRBJ1-2
CASSPSGGAGYGYTF
TGTGCCAGCTCACCCTCAGGGGGCGCGGGCTATGGCTACACCTTC
>TRBD1|TRBV5-8|few|TRBJ1-2
CASSRGTVYGYTF
TGTGCCAGCAGCCGAGGGACAGTCTATGGCTACACCTTC
>TRBD1|TRBV10-3|.|TRBJ2-5
CAIRSGTGRRETQYF
TGTGCCATCAGATCCGGGACAGGGAGGAGAGAGACCCAGTACTTC
>TRBD1|TRBV7-9|.|TRBJ2-7
CASSPDRGGSYEQYF
TGTGCCAGCAGCCCCGACAGGGGGGGGTCCTACGAGCAGTACTTC
>TRBD2|TRBV18|.|TRBJ2-1
CASSWTSGGAGSYNEQFF
TGTGCCAGCTCATGGACTAGCGGGGGGGCCGGGTCCTACAATGAGCAGTTCTTC
>.|TRBV29-1|few|TRBJ2-3
CSASSPGSTDTQYF
TGCAGCGCCTCAAGCCCAGGGAGCACAGATACGCAGTATTTT
>.|TRBV29-1|.|TRBJ1-3
CSGMHYGARGGNTIYF
TGCAGCGGAATGCACTACGGAGCGCGGGGGGGAAACACCATATATTTT
>.|TRBV30|.|TRBJ2-2
CAWGRRTSNTGELFF
TGTGCCTGGGGGCGGCGGACTTCCAACACCGGGGAGCTGTTTTTT
>TRBD2|TRBV7-9|few|TRBJ2-3
CASSFRGGGGSTDTQYF
TGTGCCAGCAGCTTCCGCGGGGGGGGCGGGAGCACAGATACGCAGTATTTT
>TRBD1|TRBV5-1|.|TRBJ2-7
CASSPNSDRVGEQYF
TGCGCCAGCAGCCCAAACTCGGACAGGGTGGGCGAGCAGTACTTC
>TRBD1|TRBV2|few|TRBJ1-4
CASSGDRTKEKLFF
TGTGCCAGCAGTGGGGACAGGACTAAAGAAAAACTGTTTTTT
>.|TRBV19|.|TRBJ2-2
CASSYFTNTGELFF
TGTGCCAGTAGTTACTTCACGAACACCGGGGAGCTGTTTTTT
>TRBD1|TRBV5-1|few|TRBJ1-5
CASSLDGTGGGQPQHF
TGCGCCAGCAGCTTGGATGGGACAGGGGGCGGGCAGCCCCAGCATTTT
>TRBD1|TRBV2|.|TRBJ2-7
CASRGQGVGEQYF
TGTGCCAGCAGGGGACAGGGGGTAGGAGAGCAGTACTTC
>.|TRBV18|.|TRBJ2-7
CASSPSTVSYEQYF
TGTGCCAGCTCACCGTCGACTGTATCCTACGAGCAGTACTTC
>.|TRBV19|.|TRBJ2-3
CASSIAVTDTQYF
TGTGCCAGTAGTATCGCAGTCACAGATACGCAGTATTTT
>TRBD2|TRBV30|.|TRBJ2-1
CAWSVGGSYNEQFF
TGTGCCTGGAGTGTGGGGGGGTCCTACAATGAGCAGTTCTTC
>TRBD2|TRBV4-2|.|TRBJ2-7
CASSQVTSGSDEQYF
TGTGCCAGCAGCCAAGTTACTAGCGGGAGCGACGAGCAGTACTTC
>TRBD2|TRBV5-1|.|TRBJ2-5
CASSSSGGQETQYF
TGCGCCAGCAGCTCTAGCGGGGGTCAAGAGACCCAGTACTTC
>TRBD2|TRBV5-4|few|TRBJ2-5
CASSSSGRARETQYF
TGTGCCAGCAGCAGTAGCGGGAGGGCCAGGGAGACCCAGTACTTC
>TRBD1|TRBV29-1|few|TRBJ1-1
CSVRHNRGTEAFF
TGCAGCGTTCGACATAACAGGGGGACTGAAGCTTTCTTT
>.|TRBV9|many|TRBJ2-5
CASSRDRQETQYF
TGTGCCAGCAGCCGCGACAGGCAAGAGACCCAGTACTTC
>TRBD2|TRBV7-6|.|TRBJ2-7
CASSLGTSGRAGYEQYF
TGTGCCAGCAGCTTAGGCACTAGCGGGAGGGCCGGGTACGAGCAGTACTTC
>TRBD1|TRBV7-9|.|TRBJ1-4
CASSGTADNEKLFF
TGTGCCAGCAGCGGGACAGCCGATAATGAAAAACTGTTTTTT
>TRBD1|TRBV7-3|.|TRBJ2-1
CASSLSGQAGNEQFF
TGTGCCAGCAGCTTAAGTGGACAGGCCGGCAATGAGCAGTTCTTC
>TRBD2|TRBV6-5|few|TRBJ2-1
CASSYRRGAQFF
TGTGCCAGCAGTTACAGGCGGGGGGCACAGTTCTTC
>TRBD1|TRBV4-1|few|TRBJ2-5
CASSHAPGQGRETQYF
TGCGCCAGCAGCCATGCTCCGGGACAGGGACGGGAGACCCAGTACTTC
>.|TRBV7-8|.|TRBJ1-2
CASSFSSGGGYTF
TGTGCCAGCAGCTTCAGTTCCGGGGGAGGCTACACCTTC
>.|TRBV5-1|.|TRBJ1-1
CASRNEVNTEAFF
TGCGCCAGCCGAAACGAGGTTAACACTGAAGCTTTCTTT
>.|TRBV11-3|few|TRBJ2-1
CASSPSGIHHEQFF
TGTGCCAGCAGCCCGAGCGGAATTCACCATGAGCAGTTCTTC
>.|TRBV29-1|few|TRBJ2-5
CSVEGGGETQYF
TGCAGCGTTGAGGGGGGAGGAGAGACCCAGTACTTC
>.|TRBV4-1|few|TRBJ1-1
CASSQGGPAALDTEAFF
TGCGCCAGCAGCCAAGGAGGCCCCGCGGCCTTAGACACTGAAGCTTTCTTT
>TRBD2|TRBV12-5|.|TRBJ2-1
CASGPGLAGGAEQFF
TGTGCTAGTGGACCCGGACTAGCGGGAGGAGCTGAGCAGTTCTTC
>.|TRBV2|few|TRBJ2-1
CASGQGGRYNEQFF
TGTGCCAGCGGGCAGGGCGGTAGGTACAATGAGCAGTTCTTC
>.|TRBV11-2|few|TRBJ1-1
CASSFAERGGNTEAFF
TGTGCCAGCAGCTTTGCGGAGCGAGGGGGGAACACTGAAGCTTTCTTT
>.|TRBV5-1|.|TRBJ1-2
CASSLAGYGYTF
TGCGCCAGCAGCTTGGCAGGCTATGGCTACACCTTC
>.|TRBV7-9|few|TRBJ1-2
CASSLGGQGCTF
TGTGCCAGCAGCTTAGGGGGGCAGGGCTGCACCTTC
>TRBD2|TRBV9|few|TRBJ2-1
CASSGHSGGDYNEQFF
TGTGCCAGCAGCGGCCATAGCGGGGGGGACTACAATGAGCAGTTCTTC
>.|TRBV18|.|TRBJ2-5
CASSPMWDSTQETQYF
TGTGCCAGCTCACCGATGTGGGACTCTACCCAAGAGACCCAGTACTTC
>.|TRBV7-3|few|TRBJ2-1
CASSLRRGGYNEQFF
TGTGCCAGCAGCCTCCGTAGGGGGGGCTACAATGAGCAGTTCTTC
>TRBD1|TRBV7-9|few|TRBJ1-2
CASSAGTEGGYTF
TGTGCCAGCAGCGCCGGGACAGAGGGTGGCTACACCTTC
>.|TRBV20-1|.|TRBJ2-5
CSAERKTQYF
TGCAGTGCTGAGAGGAAGACCCAGTACTTC
>TRBD2|TRBV5-4|few|TRBJ2-7
CASSHQSGSQYEQYF
TGCGCCAGCAGCCACCAAAGCGGGAGTCAATACGAGCAGTACTTC
>.|TRBV27|few|TRBJ1-5
CASRALPGQSNQPQHF
TGTGCCAGCAGGGCTTTGCCAGGGCAAAGCAATCAGCCCCAGCATTTT
>TRBD1|TRBV28|.|TRBJ2-7
CASRTGTGVGEQYF
TGTGCCAGCAGGACCGGGACAGGGGTAGGAGAGCAGTACTTC
>.|TRBV28|.|TRBJ1-2
CASYGATLEKYGYTF
TGTGCCAGCTATGGGGCCACGCTCGAGAAGTATGGCTACACCTTC
>.|TRBV28|many|TRBJ2-6
CASSPYRDSGANVLTF
TGTGCCAGCAGTCCGTACAGAGACTCTGGGGCCAACGTCCTGACTTTC
>TRBD2|TRBV7-8|few|TRBJ2-1
CASSLSGRVANEQFF
TGTGCCAGCAGCTTAAGCGGGAGGGTTGCGAATGAGCAGTTCTTC
>TRBD2|TRBV18|many|TRBJ2-1
CASSPSGNTYNEQFF
TGTGCCAGCTCACCGAGCGGGAACACCTACAATGAGCAGTTCTTC